This T cell receptor beta chain was sequenced in a study of blood T cell repertoires in COVID-19. Study in general: From T cells, B-cell-depleted T cells, or PBMCs came the material, which was cDNA or gDNA.

Sequencing was performed with immunoSEQ multiplex PCR; in TCRdb, only in-frame clones are kept and a portion is missing. The top ten hold 9.2% of the sample, which has about 210,000 clones, more than 80% seen once. Germline V CDR1 and CDR2: GTSNPN, SVGIG (reference sequence). This CDR3 has 15 residues. Trimming took 7 bases from V and 3 from J, leaving 22 bases between them. The clonotype originates from a man aged 35-49 years who had recovered from COVID-19. The sample was PBMCs or T cells enriched from blood (not recorded which). The chain joins TRBV30 to TRBJ2-7; maybe TRBD1 (7 bases). This chain's CDR3 is CASAGKHRGRYEQYF. The CDR3 region has the DNA TGTGCCTCGGCGGGGAAACACAGGGGCCGCTACGAGCAGTACTTC.